The next 15 T cell receptor beta chains were all read from a single sample in a study of blood T cell repertoires in COVID-19. The method was immunoSEQ multiplex PCR; TCRdb's version includes in-frame clones alone and lacks a portion of them. Of under 250,000 clones listed, over 75% are singletons. The material sequenced was PBMCs or T cells enriched from blood (not recorded which). These receptors originate from a woman between 18 and 29 years old in a cohort exposed to, infected with or recovered from COVID-19 (not recorded which).

This sequence joins TRBV11-2 and TRBJ1-2; D may be TRBD1 (5 bases). Looked up from germline, CDR1 is SGHAT and CDR2 is FQNNGV. This CDR3 is 13 amino acids long. V was pared by 4 bases and J by 1 base, with 7 bases between. The CDR3 spells CASSYDSNYGYTF. As DNA, the CDR3 is TGTGCCAGCAGCTACGACAGTAACTATGGCTACACCTTC.

The V gene is TRBV24-1, the J gene TRBJ2-5, with D maybe TRBD1 (6 bases). Trimming stripped 3 bases from V and 4 bases from J, with 17 bases between. The germline V gene has CDR1 KGHDR and CDR2 SFDVKD. The CDR3 runs to 16 residues. Here the CDR3 DNA reads TGTGCCACCAGTGATGGGGCAGGGGCCTCCGGAGAGACCCAGTACTTC. It translates to CATSDGAGASGETQYF.

V is TRBV10-3 and J is TRBJ1-1, with D uncertain. CDR1 ENHRY and CDR2 SYGVKD come from the germline V gene. The CDR3 spans 14 residues. V gave up 7 bases and J gave up 0 bases, with 12 bases separating them. The CDR3 loop is CAIMAQDMNTEAFF. CDR3 nucleotide sequence: TGTGCCATCATGGCCCAGGATATGAACACTGAAGCTTTCTTT.

The chain is built from TRBV25-1 and TRBJ1-5, with D perhaps matching TRBD1 (6 bases). V lost 2 bases to trimming and J lost 3 bases, with 8 bases between them. This CDR3 has 14 residues. Germline assignment: CDR1 MGHDK and CDR2 SYGVNS. CDR3 protein: CASSEQGHNQPQHF. The DNA for the CDR3 is TGTGCCAGCAGTGAACAGGGACACAATCAGCCCCAGCATTTT.

V is TRBV7-2 and J is TRBJ1-1; 8 positions agree with TRBD1. Germline CDR1 is SGHTA and CDR2 is FQGNSA. The V and J ends lost 5 bases and 4 bases, in that order; junction bases with no gene match: 6. The CDR3 runs 14 residues. CDR3 in DNA: TGTGCCAGCAGCGTAGACAGGGGTGTCACTGAAGCTTTCTTT. It specifies CASSVDRGVTEAFF.

The chain recombines TRBV30 with TRBJ1-2; D call uncertain. The CDR3 has 15 residues. Trimming shortened V by 2 bases and J by 3 bases, and 16 bases separated the two germline ends. Looked up from germline, CDR1 is GTSNPN and CDR2 is SVGIG (reference sequence). CDR3 in amino acids: CAWSYVQPRDYGYTF. The CDR3 DNA reads as TGTGCCTGGAGTTACGTGCAACCTCGGGACTATGGCTACACCTTC. Variable domain in full (rest from reference TRBV30 and TRBJ1-2): SQTIHQWPATLVQPVGSPLSLECTVEGTSNPNLYWYRQAAGRGLQLLFYSVGIGQISSEVPQNLSASRPQDRQFILSSKKLLLSDSGFYLCAWSYVQPRDYGYTFGSGTRLTVV.

This rearrangement joins TRBV6-5 to TRBJ1-3; TRBD1 matches at 7 bases. The length of the CDR3 is 15 residues. V was pared by 8 bases and J by 4 bases, with 11 bases of the junction left unmatched. From germline, CDR1 is MNHEY and CDR2 SVGAGI. CDR3 region: CASLITQGTGNTIYF. In DNA, the CDR3 is TGTGCCAGCTTGATCACACAGGGGACAGGAAACACCATATATTTT.

This chain joins TRBV25-1 and TRBJ1-1; 7 bases line up with TRBD1. Trimming removed 3 bases from V and 2 bases from J; junction bases left unmatched: 6. The CDR3 length is 15 residues. CDR1 is MGHDK, CDR2 SYGVNS, per germline. The CDR3 here is CASSDRGTDNTEAFF. The DNA for the CDR3 is TGTGCCAGCAGTGATAGAGGGACAGATAACACTGAAGCTTTCTTT.

The chain employs TRBV4-2 and TRBJ2-2; 8 positions match TRBD2. The length of the CDR3 is 15 residues. Trimming removed 0 bases from V and 5 bases from J; junction bases left unmatched: 2. The germline CDR1 and CDR2 sequences are LGHNA and YNFKEQ. This chain's CDR3 is CASSQDSGGTGELFF. Here the CDR3 DNA reads TGTGCCAGCAGCCAAGATTCGGGGGGGACCGGGGAGCTGTTTTTT.

The chain combines TRBV20-1 with TRBJ1-5; D gene unclear. V was pared by 0 bases and J by 13 bases, with 10 bases between. CDR3 size: 11 residues. CDR1 is DFQATT, CDR2 SNEGSKA, per germline (reference sequence). The CDR3 here is CSARERRAQHF. In nucleotides, the CDR3 is TGCAGTGCTAGAGAACGGAGGGCACAGCATTTT.

This clone was counted a single time. The chain couples TRBV25-1 to TRBJ1-1; D remains ambiguous. With 2 bases removed from V and 1 base from J, the gap between germline ends came to 5 bases. The germline V gene encodes CDR1 MGHDK and CDR2 SYGVNS. The CDR3 totals 13 residues. The CDR3 sequence: CASSEVGNTEAFF. For the CDR3, the DNA is TGTGCCAGCAGTGAAGTCGGGAACACTGAAGCTTTCTTT.

This clone was seen a single time. V gene TRBV10-3 combines with J gene TRBJ1-4; no definite D call. The CDR3 is made up of 14 amino acids. Trimming cost V 3 bases and J 5 bases, with 10 bases left between them. Per germline, CDR1 ENHRY and CDR2 SYGVKD. The CDR3 protein is CAISEERGNEKLFF. CDR3 DNA sequence: TGTGCCATCAGTGAAGAACGAGGAAATGAAAAACTGTTTTTT.

The gene calls are TRBV5-5 and TRBJ2-1; 7 bases match TRBD2. Looked up from germline, CDR1 is SGHKS and CDR2 is YYEKEE (reference sequence). After removal of 2 bases from V and 8 bases from J, the junction contained 16 bases not matched to a gene. This CDR3 contains 17 residues. The DNA for the CDR3 is TGTGCCAGCAGCTTAGGTGCCGCTTACGCGGGAGCGGATGAGCAGTTCTTC. Its translation is CASSLGAAYAGADEQFF.

V and J are TRBV11-3 and TRBJ2-7; D perhaps matches TRBD2 (5 bases). With 10 bases removed from V and 0 bases from J, the gap between germline ends came to 19 bases. Germline V gives CDR1 SGHNT, CDR2 YENEEA. This CDR3 contains 15 residues. The DNA for the CDR3 is TGTGCCACTGCGATTGGAGGCACCGACTCCTACGAGCAGTACTTC. Protein: CATAIGGTDSYEQYF.

The rearrangement uses TRBV7-3 and TRBJ2-3, with D possibly matching TRBD2 (6 bases). Per the germline V gene, CDR1 is SGHTA and CDR2 is FQGTGA. The V gene lost 5 bases and the J gene lost 5 bases, with 14 bases spanning the gap. The CDR3 consists of 14 residues. CDR3 in amino acids: CASSPGAAGDTQYF. The CDR3 DNA is TGTGCCAGCAGCCCTGGGGCAGCGGGAGATACGCAGTATTTT. Together with reference TRBV7-3 and TRBJ2-3, the CDR3 gives the full variable domain: GAGVSQTPSNKVTEKGKYVELRCDPISGHTALYWYRQSLGQGPEFLIYFQGTGAADDSGLPNDRFFAVRPEGSVSTLKIQRTERGDSAVYLCASSPGAAGDTQYFGPGTRLTVL.